One sample yielded the 8 T cell receptor beta chains listed below, sequenced in a study of blood T cell repertoires in COVID-19. The protocol was immunoSEQ multiplex PCR, while the TCRdb copy is restricted to in-frame clones and leaves out a portion. The sample lists approximately 69,000 clones, roughly four fifths occurring once. Sequenced input: peripheral blood. These receptors originate from a woman in her sixties with acute or convalescent COVID-19.

This clone was detected only once. The chain uses TRBV9 and TRBJ1-6; D may be TRBD1 (6 bases). Germline V gives CDR1 SGDLS, CDR2 YYNGEE. Between the trimmed V and J ends, which lost 3 bases and 6 bases, there was a span of 16 bases. The CDR3 extends over 16 amino acids. The CDR3 region is CASSAKTGQTNSPLHF. As DNA, the CDR3 is TGTGCCAGCAGCGCCAAAACGGGACAAACTAATTCACCCCTCCACTTT.

The J gene is TRBJ1-2, the V gene TRBV19; weak D call: TRBD1 (5 bases). This CDR3 has 14 amino acids. The V and J ends lost 9 bases and 3 bases respectively, with 17 bases between them. Germline V gene data show CDR1 as LNHDA and CDR2 as SQIVND (reference sequence). CDR3 sequence (DNA): TGTGCCAGCCACGTAGGGGCCCGGGACTATGGCTACACCTTC. It specifies CASHVGARDYGYTF. Supplemented by reference TRBV19 and TRBJ1-2, the full variable domain reads DGGITQSPKYLFRKEGQNVTLSCEQNLNHDAMYWYRQDPGQGLRLIYYSQIVNDFQKGDIAEGYSVSREKKESFPLTVTSAQKNPTAFYLCASHVGARDYGYTFGSGTRLTVV.

CDR3 bases: TGTGCCAGCTCAGAACAGGGACCCTACGAGCAGTACTTC. This gives the protein CASSEQGPYEQYF. J is TRBJ2-7 and V is TRBV18, with D perhaps TRBD1 (6 bases). The germline CDR1 and CDR2 sequences are KGHSH and LQKENI. Between the trimmed V and J ends, which lost 5 bases and 2 bases, there was a span of 10 bases. The CDR3 sequence is 13 residues long.

The rearrangement uses TRBV5-8 and TRBJ1-2, with a possible D match to TRBD1 (6 bases). This CDR3 comprises 14 residues. Germline loops: CDR1 SGHTS, CDR2 YDEGEE. V was cut by 0 bases and J by 4 bases, with 10 bases left in between. CDR3 region: CASSLGGGGYGYTF. In DNA form, the CDR3 reads TGTGCCAGCAGCTTGGGGGGGGGCGGCTATGGCTACACCTTC. Looking up the rest from reference TRBV5-8 and TRBJ1-2 gives the full variable domain: EAGVTQSPTHLIKTRGQQATLRCSPISGHTSVYWYQQALGLGLQFLLWYDEGEERNRGNFPPRFSGRQFPNYSSELNVNALELEDSALYLCASSLGGGGYGYTFGSGTRLTVV.

V is TRBV29-1 and J is TRBJ2-7, with 7 bases matching TRBD1. Germline V gives CDR1 SQVTM, CDR2 ANQGSEA. This CDR3 contains 12 residues. The J segment lost 2 bases and the V segment lost 4 bases, leaving 2 bases of the junction unmatched. This chain's CDR3 is CSVGTGTYEQYF. DNA for the CDR3: TGCAGCGTTGGGACAGGCACCTACGAGCAGTACTTC.

V usage is TRBV9 and J usage is TRBJ2-7; no definite D call. The CDR3 length is 14 residues. Germline CDR1 and CDR2: SGDLS and YYNGEE. V was clipped by 3 bases and J by 3 bases, with 13 bases between them. CDR3 sequence reads: CASSGRHGLYEQYF. CDR3 DNA sequence: TGTGCCAGCAGCGGAAGACACGGCCTCTACGAGCAGTACTTC.

This chain links TRBV4-2 with TRBJ1-4; D unclear. The germline V gene has CDR1 LGHNA and CDR2 YNFKEQ. The CDR3 contains 16 residues. With 0 bases removed from V and 0 bases from J, the gap between germline ends came to 8 bases. Here the CDR3 DNA reads TGTGCCAGCAGCCAAGATGAGAAAACAACTAATGAAAAACTGTTTTTT. Amino acid sequence: CASSQDEKTTNEKLFF.

The chain carries TRBV5-6 and TRBJ2-7, with 8 bases identical to TRBD2. V was pared by 0 bases and J by 2 bases, with 1 base of the junction left unmatched. CDR1 SGHDT and CDR2 YYEEEE come from the germline V gene. This CDR3 spans 14 amino acids. The CDR3 reads CASSLDGGAYEQYF. The CDR3 bases are TGTGCCAGCAGCTTGGACGGGGGGGCCTACGAGCAGTACTTC.